These 29 T cell receptor beta chains share one sample of origin, sequenced in a study of blood T cell repertoires in COVID-19. The method was immunoSEQ multiplex PCR; TCRdb's version includes in-frame clones alone and lacks a portion of them. This sample has nearly 250,000 clones; about 82% occur once, and the top ten carry approximately 6%. The sequencing input was peripheral blood. These receptors came from a woman older than 75 with COVID-19, enrolled during active disease.

The V gene is TRBV15, the J gene TRBJ1-6; 7 bases line up with TRBD1. Germline V gene data show CDR1 as LNHNV and CDR2 as YYDKDF (reference sequence). The CDR3 extends over 20 amino acids. The trim removed 0 bases at V and 0 bases at J, leaving 11 bases unmatched. The CDR3 coding sequence is TGTGCCACCAGCAGAGATCAGGGGGACAGCGTCAACTCCTATAATTCACCCCTCCACTTT. It yields the protein CATSRDQGDSVNSYNSPLHF. The full variable domain, with the rest looked up from reference TRBV15 and TRBJ1-6, is DAMVIQNPRYQVTQFGKPVTLSCSQTLNHNVMYWYQQKSSQAPKLLFHYYDKDFNNEADTPDNFQSRRPNTSFCFLDIRSPGLGDTAMYLCATSRDQGDSVNSYNSPLHFGNGTRLTVT.

The V gene is TRBV5-6, the J gene TRBJ1-2, with 8 bases identical to TRBD1. Germline V CDR1 and CDR2: SGHDT, YYEEEE. This CDR3 is 16 amino acids long. J lost 1 base, V lost 0 bases, and 5 bases had no gene match. CDR3 protein: CASSLGRGRSNYGYTF. The CDR3 DNA is TGTGCCAGCAGCTTGGGCAGGGGGCGCAGTAACTATGGCTACACCTTC.

This clone appeared once. V is TRBV4-2 and J is TRBJ2-5; the D gene is possibly TRBD2 (6 bases). The CDR3 is made up of 15 amino acids. Germline CDR1 reads LGHNA; CDR2 reads YNFKEQ. V was pared by 3 bases and J by 4 bases, with 15 bases between. The CDR3 DNA is TGTGCCAGCAGCCAGCTCCTTGACGGGGGAGAGACCCAGTACTTC. It codes for CASSQLLDGGETQYF.

To note about this clone: Other DNA sequences in this specimen translate into the identical CDR3. The chain couples TRBV28 to TRBJ2-7, with D maybe TRBD1 (6 bases). The length of the CDR3 is 18 residues. The germline gives CDR1 MDHEN, CDR2 SYDVKM. The V end lost 6 bases, the J end lost 5 bases, and 29 bases lay between the germline ends. As DNA, the CDR3 is TGTGCCAGCAGATCTCCCACTCTAATCAGGGGCAGGGGCCACGAGCAGTACTTC. Protein: CASRSPTLIRGRGHEQYF.

The chain employs TRBV7-9 and TRBJ1-1, with 9 bases fitting TRBD1. J lost 1 base, V lost 8 bases, and 8 bases had no gene match. Germline values: CDR1 SEHNR, CDR2 FQNEAQ (reference sequence). The CDR3 covers 15 residues. The CDR3 DNA sequence: TGTGCCAGCCAGCACGGGGACAGGGAGAACACTGAAGCTTTCTTT. It is translated as CASQHGDRENTEAFF.

The chain uses TRBV7-9 and TRBJ2-1, with 7 bases aligning to TRBD1. Germline values: CDR1 SEHNR, CDR2 FQNEAQ (reference sequence). V was clipped by 5 bases and J by 3 bases; unmatched bases: 4. This CDR3 is built from 14 residues. The CDR3, as DNA: TGTGCCAGCAGCCTAGGGGGCAACTACAATGAGCAGTTCTTC. Translation: CASSLGGNYNEQFF.

In this sample, this clone turned up once. The V and J genes are TRBV19 and TRBJ1-5; TRBD1 matches at 12 bases. This CDR3 has 17 amino acids. Germline-derived CDR1 and CDR2 are LNHDA and SQIVND (reference sequence). With 5 bases clipped from V and 8 bases from J, the junction kept 13 bases outside the gene matches. Written as DNA, the CDR3 is TGTGCCAGTAGTCCGGGGACAGGGGGCCTGGTTCATGAGCCCCAGCATTTT. Translated: CASSPGTGGLVHEPQHF.

The V and J genes are TRBV6-5 and TRBJ1-3; D call uncertain. The V end was cut by 7 bases, the J end by 2 bases, with 3 bases between. This CDR3 spans 11 amino acids. Germline CDR1 and CDR2: MNHEY and SVGAGI. The CDR3 nucleotides read TGTGCCAGCACAGCTGGAAACACCATATATTTT. Protein: CASTAGNTIYF.

V usage is TRBV28 and J usage is TRBJ1-1; D ambiguous. V was trimmed by 6 bases and J by 5 bases, leaving 13 bases between them. The length of the CDR3 is 13 residues. CDR1 is MDHEN and CDR2 is SYDVKM in the germline V gene. The CDR3: CASSRRAATEAFF. Written as DNA, the CDR3 is TGTGCCAGCAGCCGGAGGGCGGCGACTGAAGCTTTCTTT.

As concerns this clone: Other DNA sequences in the sample encode the same CDR3. The rearrangement uses TRBV7-2 and TRBJ2-1, with 11 bases matching TRBD2. The germline V gene has CDR1 SGHTA and CDR2 FQGNSA. The V and J ends lost 0 bases and 1 base, in that order; junction bases with no gene match: 2. There are 17 residues in the CDR3. The CDR3 DNA follows: TGTGCCAGCAGCTTAGCCACTAGCGGGGGTTCCTACAATGAGCAGTTCTTC. Translation gives CASSLATSGGSYNEQFF.

The rearrangement links TRBV24-1 to TRBJ1-2, with D maybe TRBD1 (5 bases). Germline lookup yields CDR1 KGHDR and CDR2 SFDVKD. The length of the CDR3 is 14 residues. Trimming left V 1 base short and J 4 bases short, with 9 bases between. CDR3 sequence (DNA): TGTGCCACCAGTGATTTAAGCAGGGCCTATGGCTACACCTTC. Translated: CATSDLSRAYGYTF.

The chain recombines TRBV28 with TRBJ1-2; possible D gene TRBD1, 5 bases. CDR1 MDHEN and CDR2 SYDVKM come from the germline V gene. The germline V and J ends were trimmed by 5 bases and 5 bases, with 9 bases remaining between them. The CDR3 loop spans 12 amino acids. CDR3 coding DNA: TGTGCCAGCAGTGACAAGGGGTATGGCTACACCTTC. This gives the protein CASSDKGYGYTF.

The chain employs TRBV5-1 and TRBJ1-1, with D perhaps TRBD1 (5 bases). V shed 0 bases and J shed 0 bases, with 9 bases lying between them. Germline CDR1 SGHRS, CDR2 YFSETQ. The CDR3 covers 15 residues. The CDR3 nucleotides read TGCGCCAGCAGCTTGGGACAGCACATGAACACTGAAGCTTTCTTT. Its protein product is CASSLGQHMNTEAFF.

The V and J genes are TRBV7-9 and TRBJ1-1; 8 positions agree with TRBD1. CDR3 length: 13 amino acids. Germline V gives CDR1 SEHNR, CDR2 FQNEAQ (reference sequence). V gave up 5 bases and J gave up 5 bases; unmatched junction bases: 4. CDR3 nucleotides: TGTGCCAGCAGCCAGGGGGCGCGAACTGAAGCTTTCTTT. Translating it yields CASSQGARTEAFF.

V gene TRBV3-1 (or the pseudogene TRBV3-2) combines with J gene TRBJ1-2; 7 bases fit TRBD1. CDR1 and CDR2 (germline): LGHDT, YNNKEL (reference sequence). The CDR3 consists of 14 residues. J gave up 6 bases and V 2 bases, and 6 bases lay outside the gene matches. As DNA, the CDR3 is TGTGCCAGCAGCCAAAGAGGGGGCTCGGATGGCTACACCTTC. It specifies CASSQRGGSDGYTF.

The chain has TRBV7-8 and TRBJ1-5, with D tentatively TRBD1 (5 bases). This CDR3 contains 14 residues. The germline gives CDR1 SGHVS, CDR2 FQNEAQ. V was cut by 4 bases and J by 1 base, with 8 bases left in between. CDR3 loop: CASSSQESNQPQHF. Here the CDR3 DNA reads TGTGCCAGCAGCTCACAGGAAAGCAATCAGCCCCAGCATTTT. Full variable domain (rest looked up from reference TRBV7-8 and TRBJ1-5): GAGVSQSPRYKVAKRGQDVALRCDPISGHVSLFWYQQALGQGPEFLTYFQNEAQLDKSGLPSDRFFAERPEGSVSTLKIQRTQQEDSAVYLCASSSQESNQPQHFGDGTRLSIL.

The rearrangement joins TRBV29-1 to TRBJ1-2; D not resolved. Trimming took 2 bases from V and 4 from J, leaving 8 bases between them. This CDR3 region has 12 residues. Germline CDR1 reads SQVTM; CDR2 reads ANQGSEA. CDR3 in DNA: TGCAGCGTTGAAATCCTGAGCTATGGCTACACCTTC. It specifies CSVEILSYGYTF.

The chain couples TRBV9 to TRBJ1-2; 10 nucleotides line up with TRBD1. Losses at the gene ends were 4 bases for V and 2 bases for J; bases not matched to a gene: 2. Looked up from germline, CDR1 is SGDLS and CDR2 is YYNGEE. This CDR3 is 14 amino acids long. The CDR3 region is CASSSGQGNYGYTF. As DNA, the CDR3 is TGTGCCAGCAGCTCGGGACAGGGGAACTATGGCTACACCTTC.

A single count supports this clone. One junction end does not reproduce the germline sequence, and a read error may be involved. This chain joins TRBV7-7 and TRBJ2-3, with 7 bases identical to TRBD1. CDR1 SSHAT and CDR2 FNYEAQ come from the germline V gene (reference sequence). CDR3 length equals 15 residues. The CDR3 nucleotides read TGTGCTAGCAGCTTAGCTAATACAGGGGCCGATACGCAGTATTTT. Amino acids: CASSLANTGADTQYF.

There are a few counts of this clone. J is TRBJ2-1 and V is TRBV5-6; D perhaps matches TRBD2 (7 bases). Trimming removed 5 bases at V and 10 bases at J, with 10 bases between. CDR1 and CDR2 from the germline V gene are SGHDT and YYEEEE. The CDR3 is made up of 11 amino acids. This CDR3 reads CASSWGGEQFF. The CDR3 coding sequence is TGTGCCAGCAGTTGGGGGGGCGAGCAGTTCTTC.

J is TRBJ1-5 and V is TRBV30; D gene ambiguous. This CDR3 comprises 13 residues. The ends were cut back, 4 bases at V and 5 bases at J, with 12 bases in the middle. Germline values: CDR1 GTSNPN, CDR2 SVGIG (reference sequence). The CDR3: CAWTGGPDQPQHF. The CDR3 nucleotides read TGTGCCTGGACAGGAGGCCCAGATCAGCCCCAGCATTTT.

The chain uses TRBV27 and TRBJ1-6; weak D call: TRBD1 (5 bases). V was cut by 3 bases and J by 4 bases, with 13 bases left in between. This CDR3 contains 16 residues. Germline V lookup: CDR1 MNHEY, CDR2 SMNVEV (reference sequence). The CDR3 here is CASSFTGGRYNSPLHF. The CDR3 region has the DNA TGTGCCAGCAGTTTCACGGGGGGGAGGTATAATTCACCCCTCCACTTT.

The chain links TRBV7-6 to TRBJ2-7, with D possibly matching TRBD2 (6 bases). CDR1 and CDR2 (germline): SGHVS, FNYEAQ. This CDR3 comprises 15 residues. Trimming shortened V by 5 bases and J by 9 bases, and 23 bases separated the two germline ends. CDR3 residues: CASSITAGASGGQYF. The CDR3 coding sequence is TGTGCCAGCAGCATCACCGCAGGAGCATCCGGGGGGCAGTACTTC. The full variable domain, in which reference TRBV7-6 and TRBJ2-7 provide the parts outside the CDR3, is GAGVSQSPRYKVTKRGQDVALRCDPISGHVSLYWYRQALGQGPEFLTYFNYEAQQDKSGLPNDRFSAERPEGSISTLTIQRTEQRDSAMYRCASSITAGASGGQYFGPGTRLTVT.

As to this clone: This same CDR3 is encoded by further DNA sequences in the sample. This chain uses TRBV28 with TRBJ1-2; 8 bases fit TRBD1. The J segment lost 2 bases and the V segment lost 6 bases, leaving 5 bases of the junction unmatched. CDR3 length: 14 amino acids. The germline CDR1 and CDR2 sequences are MDHEN and SYDVKM. The CDR3 DNA follows: TGTGCCAGCAGGTCCGGACAGGGCAACTATGGCTACACCTTC. This codes for CASRSGQGNYGYTF.

The genes are TRBV3-1 (or the pseudogene TRBV3-2) and TRBJ1-1, with D maybe TRBD1 (6 bases). There are 15 residues in the CDR3. CDR1 is LGHDT and CDR2 is YNNKEL in the germline V gene (reference sequence). V lost 1 base, J lost 5 bases, and 14 bases lay in between. CDR3 in amino acids: CASSQVPGAGTEAFF. In nucleotides, the CDR3 is TGTGCCAGCAGCCAAGTTCCAGGGGCTGGTACTGAAGCTTTCTTT.

This clone has more than one count but fewer than ten. V and J are TRBV29-1 and TRBJ1-1; 8 nucleotides match TRBD1. This CDR3 comprises 13 residues. From germline, CDR1 is SQVTM and CDR2 ANQGSEA. V lost 7 bases and J lost 1; bases outside the gene matches: 5. The CDR3 DNA reads as TGCAGCGCCGACAGGGGCTCGAACACTGAAGCTTTCTTT. Amino acids: CSADRGSNTEAFF.

The chain combines TRBV5-4 with TRBJ2-5, with 10 bases lining up with TRBD2. The length of the CDR3 is 16 residues. The V gene's germline CDR1 is SGHNT and CDR2 YYREEE (reference sequence). The trim removed 0 bases at V and 1 base at J, leaving 3 bases unmatched. CDR3 nucleotides: TGTGCCAGCAGCTTGGTTAGCGGGGGGCTCCAAGAGACCCAGTACTTC. Translation: CASSLVSGGLQETQYF.

The rearrangement links TRBV18 to TRBJ2-1, with TRBD1 as a possible D gene (6 bases). V lost 0 bases and J 6 bases, leaving 9 bases between the germline ends. Per germline, CDR1 KGHSH and CDR2 LQKENI. The CDR3 is made up of 14 amino acids. CDR3 sequence reads: CASSPPSGANEQFF. DNA for the CDR3: TGTGCCAGCTCACCACCGTCAGGGGCCAATGAGCAGTTCTTC.

The table lists this clone with a few counts. The CDR3 nucleotides are TGTGCCAGCAGTTTCGGGACAGGACAAGATACGCAGTATTTT. The encoded protein is CASSFGTGQDTQYF. The chain carries TRBV11-3 and TRBJ2-3, with TRBD1 matching 8 bases. The CDR3 length is 14 residues. The ends lost 6 bases at V and 5 bases at J; junction bases unmatched: 7. The germline V gene has CDR1 SGHNT and CDR2 YENEEA.